Described below is a single TCR beta chain sequence and its context. Its antigen is not identified. The repertoire was sequenced with immunoSEQ multiplex PCR; TCRdb's copy has only in-frame clones and lacks some. The sample lists about 200,000 clones, 79% occurring once. This record belongs to a study of cytotoxic CD8 clonotypes in ibrutinib-treated CLL. Across the whole study: Following a median 12 months of treatment, with a range of 6 to 36, response samples were taken.

Overall study results and limits: Among the clonotypes, public ones were uncommon and contracted or held stable on treatment. Measured clonality at baseline was greater than in age-matched healthy donors and tracked with circulating CD8+ T-cell counts.

Germline V gene lookup returns CDR1 MGHRA and CDR2 YSYEKL. The CDR3 totals 18 residues. V was shortened by 4 bases and J by 0 bases, with 22 bases between the two germline ends. Frozen-stored PBMCs produced 1.5 to 2.5 micrograms of genomic DNA for TCR beta libraries. The receptor comes from a human donor with chronic lymphocytic leukemia. Material: PBMCs, obtained after 12 months of ibrutinib treatment. The chain has TRBV4-1 and TRBJ2-7; D gene unclear. In DNA, the CDR3 is TGCGCCAGCAGCCCCTGGGCGAGTCACACCATGAGCTCCTACGAGCAGTACTTC. It translates to CASSPWASHTMSSYEQYF.